What follows are 24 T cell receptor beta chains derived from one specimen sequenced in a study of T cell repertoires in cytomegalovirus infection. TCRdb processed the reads anew with MiXCR; each CDR3 protein has one entry. This table has about 440,000 distinct CDR3 sequences, approximately 31% appearing once. Source material: PBMCs. The receptors stem from a human donor in good health (CMV status not recorded). Some clones in this sample may be carry-over from other donors' samples.

This clonotype occurred many times. The V gene is TRBV12-3 or TRBV12-4, the J gene TRBJ1-4; D is unresolved. The CDR3 has 12 residues. Trimming cost V 3 bases and J 8 bases, with 7 bases left between them. The chain's CDR3 is CASSFVREKLFF. In DNA form, the CDR3 reads TGTGCCAGCAGTTTTGTGCGCGAAAAACTGTTTTTT.

This clonotype showed up just a few times. This chain uses TRBV19 with TRBJ1-4; D is unresolved. Trimming removed 10 bases from V and 8 bases from J, with 20 bases in between. There are 14 residues in the CDR3. CDR1 is LNHDA, CDR2 SQIVND, per germline (reference sequence). Written as DNA, the CDR3 is TGTGCCACGAAGAGGGCAACGGTACAGGAAAAACTGTTTTTT. This translates into CATKRATVQEKLFF. The full variable domain, with the rest looked up from reference TRBV19 and TRBJ1-4, is DGGITQSPKYLFRKEGQNVTLSCEQNLNHDAMYWYRQDPGQGLRLIYYSQIVNDFQKGDIAEGYSVSREKKESFPLTVTSAQKNPTAFYLCATKRATVQEKLFFGSGTQLSVL.

The V call is TRBV20-1, the J call TRBJ2-1; D call uncertain. V was shortened by 2 bases and J by 1 base, with 12 bases between the two germline ends. CDR1 DFQATT and CDR2 SNEGSKA come from the germline V gene (reference sequence). This CDR3 region has 15 residues. The CDR3 loop reads CSARTTGGSYNEQFF. In DNA, the CDR3 is TGCAGTGCTAGAACCACTGGCGGTTCCTACAATGAGCAGTTCTTC.

This clonotype occurred many times. The chain employs TRBV7-2 and TRBJ2-5, with 9 bases matching TRBD1. From germline, CDR1 is SGHTA and CDR2 FQGNSA. The trim removed 5 bases at V and 4 bases at J, leaving 8 bases unmatched. CDR3 size: 15 residues. The CDR3 loop is CASSVGTGIRETQYF. CDR3 nucleotides: TGTGCCAGCAGCGTCGGGACAGGGATTAGAGAGACCCAGTACTTC.

The chain uses TRBV6-6 and TRBJ1-1, with D unresolved. The length of the CDR3 is 15 residues. Trimming stripped 6 bases from V and 2 bases from J, with 16 bases between. Germline V gene data show CDR1 as MNHNY and CDR2 as SVGAGI (reference sequence). Here the CDR3 DNA reads TGTGCCAGCAGGGAAGTAAAGTGGAGTAACACTGAAGCTTTCTTT. It yields the protein CASREVKWSNTEAFF.

This clonotype appeared a single time. The J gene is TRBJ2-7, the V gene TRBV2; D remains unclear. Looked up from germline, CDR1 is SNHLY and CDR2 is FYNNEI. With 3 bases removed from V and 3 bases from J, the gap between germline ends came to 9 bases. This CDR3 is 13 amino acids long. The CDR3 is CASSESQNYEQYF. The CDR3 bases are TGTGCCAGCAGTGAGTCTCAGAACTACGAGCAGTACTTC. Drawing the rest from reference TRBV2 and TRBJ2-7, the complete variable domain is EPEVTQTPSHQVTQMGQEVILRCVPISNHLYFYWYRQILGQKVEFLVSFYNNEISEKSEIFDDQFSVERPDGSNFTLKIRSTKLEDSAMYFCASSESQNYEQYFGPGTRLTVT.

Concerning this clonotype itself: A much larger clone differs by one base, so this may be a read error. V usage is TRBV7-2 and J usage is TRBJ2-5; 9 positions agree with TRBD2. V trimming: 5 bases; J trimming: 2 bases; junction bases outside the gene matches: 6. In germline, CDR1 is SGHTA, CDR2 FQGNSA. CDR3 length: 15 residues. CDR3 sequence (DNA): TGTGCCAGCAGCGGCGGGGGGGCAGTACAAGAGACCCAGTACTTC. Amino acids: CASSGGGAVQETQYF.

This clonotype was seen at least ten times. The rearrangement links TRBV7-9 to TRBJ2-7; 10 nucleotides align to TRBD1. The CDR3 sequence is 16 residues long. J gave up 5 bases and V 2 bases, and 9 bases lay outside the gene matches. CDR1 and CDR2 (germline): SEHNR, FQNEAQ (reference sequence). The CDR3 sequence: CASSLRPGTGVHEQYF. CDR3 nucleotides: TGTGCCAGCAGCTTAAGGCCCGGGACAGGGGTCCACGAGCAGTACTTC.

This clonotype showed up many times. The chain couples TRBV7-2 to TRBJ2-7; 7 bases match TRBD1. The CDR3 extends over 14 amino acids. J lost 2 bases, V lost 5 bases, and 6 bases had no gene match. The germline CDR1 and CDR2 sequences are SGHTA and FQGNSA. In DNA form, the CDR3 reads TGTGCCAGCAGCCCCCGACAGGGAGCCTACGAGCAGTACTTC. It yields the protein CASSPRQGAYEQYF.

The genes are TRBV19 and TRBJ2-2; tentatively, D is TRBD1 (6 bases). The CDR3 has 17 residues. V was trimmed by 5 bases and J by 4 bases, leaving 20 bases between them. From germline, CDR1 is LNHDA and CDR2 SQIVND (reference sequence). In nucleotides, the CDR3 is TGTGCCAGTAGTCCTCCCGGGACACGGGACGGCACCGGGGAGCTGTTTTTT. Protein product: CASSPPGTRDGTGELFF. The whole variable domain, filled in from reference TRBV19 and TRBJ2-2, reads DGGITQSPKYLFRKEGQNVTLSCEQNLNHDAMYWYRQDPGQGLRLIYYSQIVNDFQKGDIAEGYSVSREKKESFPLTVTSAQKNPTAFYLCASSPPGTRDGTGELFFGEGSRLTVL.

V and J are TRBV2 and TRBJ1-1, with 10 bases lining up with TRBD1. Germline assignment: CDR1 SNHLY and CDR2 FYNNEI. CDR3 length: 15 amino acids. V lost 8 bases, J lost 4 bases, and 10 bases stayed unmatched. The CDR3 nucleotides read TGTGCCAGCCGCGGAACTCGGACAGGGGGCACTGAAGCTTTCTTT. It translates to CASRGTRTGGTEAFF.

This clonotype was observed a handful of times. The CDR3 loop is CASSLTGYSYEQYF. In DNA, the CDR3 is TGTGCCAGCAGCTTAACAGGTTACTCCTACGAGCAGTACTTC. The J gene is TRBJ2-7, the V gene TRBV7-2; a possible D gene is TRBD1 (5 bases). The V end lost 2 bases, the J end lost 0 bases, and 8 bases lay between the germline ends. This CDR3 has 14 amino acids. Germline CDR1 SGHTA, CDR2 FQGNSA.

J is TRBJ2-7 and V is TRBV2, with 9 bases aligning to TRBD1. J was trimmed by 4 bases and V by 2 bases; bases with no gene match: 9. CDR3 length equals 16 residues. Germline assignment: CDR1 SNHLY and CDR2 FYNNEI. The CDR3 DNA reads TGTGCCAGCAGTGAACCTTACAGGGGGCGTCGATACGAGCAGTACTTC. It specifies CASSEPYRGRRYEQYF.

The table lists this clonotype with many counts. The chain recombines TRBV7-8 with TRBJ2-2, with 8 bases fitting TRBD1. The CDR3 is 15 residues long. With 5 bases clipped from V and 4 bases from J, the junction kept 6 bases outside the gene matches. Germline V gene lookup returns CDR1 SGHVS and CDR2 FQNEAQ. CDR3 sequence (DNA): TGTGCCAGCAGCACTCGGACAGGGTTCACCGGGGAGCTGTTTTTT. Its translation is CASSTRTGFTGELFF.

The rearrangement links TRBV7-8 to TRBJ2-1; either TRBD1 or TRBD2 may supply D (7 bases each). The CDR3 consists of 18 residues. Looked up from germline, CDR1 is SGHVS and CDR2 is FQNEAQ. V was clipped by 1 base and J by 2 bases, with 18 bases between them. CDR3 loop: CASSLEESGTVAYNEQFF. CDR3 DNA: TGTGCCAGCAGCTTAGAGGAAAGCGGGACAGTCGCCTACAATGAGCAGTTCTTC. Supplemented by reference TRBV7-8 and TRBJ2-1, the full variable domain reads GAGVSQSPRYKVAKRGQDVALRCDPISGHVSLFWYQQALGQGPEFLTYFQNEAQLDKSGLPSDRFFAERPEGSVSTLKIQRTQQEDSAVYLCASSLEESGTVAYNEQFFGPGTRLTVL.

This clonotype appeared many times. The V call is TRBV7-2, the J call TRBJ2-1; 7 bases align to TRBD1. CDR3 length: 16 residues. Per germline, CDR1 SGHTA and CDR2 FQGNSA. The V segment lost 5 bases and the J segment 4 bases; nucleotides outside the gene matches: 11. The CDR3: CASSVDRDNRYNEQFF. CDR3 bases: TGTGCCAGCAGCGTCGACAGGGACAATAGGTACAATGAGCAGTTCTTC.

The V call is TRBV25-1, the J call TRBJ2-7; weak D call: TRBD2 (5 bases). Germline lookup yields CDR1 MGHDK and CDR2 SYGVNS. V was shortened by 7 bases and J by 7 bases, with 17 bases between the two germline ends. There are 13 residues in the CDR3. The chain's CDR3 is CASTQRVVDEQYF. Written as DNA, the CDR3 is TGTGCCAGCACCCAGAGGGTAGTGGATGAGCAGTACTTC.

Concerning this clonotype: A much bigger clone sits one base away, suggesting this may be a read error. The chain uses TRBV7-9 and TRBJ2-7; D might be TRBD2 (6 bases). The V gene's germline CDR1 is SEHNR and CDR2 FQNEAQ (reference sequence). The CDR3 loop spans 14 amino acids. Here the CDR3 reads CDSSFQRVAYEQYF. The CDR3 DNA is TGTGACAGCAGCTTCCAGCGGGTGGCCTACGAGCAGTACTTC.

The rearrangement links TRBV15 to TRBJ2-7, with TRBD2 identical over 11 bases. This CDR3 comprises 18 residues. The germline V gene encodes CDR1 LNHNV and CDR2 YYDKDF (reference sequence). With V trimmed by 0 bases and J by 0 bases, 7 bases remained unmatched. CDR3 loop: CATSRDPASGGHSYEQYF. CDR3 nucleotides: TGTGCCACCAGCAGAGATCCGGCTAGCGGGGGGCACTCCTACGAGCAGTACTTC.

This chain uses TRBV12-3 or TRBV12-4 with TRBJ1-4; D possibly corresponds to TRBD1 (6 bases). Trimming took 3 bases from V and 5 from J, leaving 13 bases between them. The CDR3 runs to 15 residues. The CDR3 nucleotides are TGTGCCAGCAGTTTGGTTACTGGGACAAATGAAAAACTGTTTTTT. This encodes CASSLVTGTNEKLFF.

This chain joins TRBV12-3 or TRBV12-4 and TRBJ2-5, with 8 bases lining up with TRBD1. The trim removed 5 bases at V and 4 bases at J, leaving 9 bases unmatched. The CDR3 runs 15 residues. The DNA of the CDR3 is TGTGCCAGCAGTGCGGACAGGGAGGAGGGAGAGACCCAGTACTTC. Translated: CASSADREEGETQYF.

The genes are TRBV9 and TRBJ1-2; D call uncertain. The length of the CDR3 is 15 residues. V was pared by 3 bases and J by 4 bases, with 16 bases between. Germline V gene lookup returns CDR1 SGDLS and CDR2 YYNGEE. In nucleotides, the CDR3 is TGTGCCAGCAGCGCTGGTCAAGGTGGAGCCTATGGCTACACCTTC. Translation: CASSAGQGGAYGYTF.

The rearrangement joins TRBV6-6 to TRBJ1-1; D gene uncertain. The CDR3 is made up of 14 amino acids. Per germline, CDR1 MNHNY and CDR2 SVGAGI (reference sequence). V shed 6 bases and J shed 3 bases, with 14 bases lying between them. The CDR3 nucleotides read TGTGCCAGCAGCCACCCGGGAGGGTACACTGAAGCTTTCTTT. It translates to CASSHPGGYTEAFF.

The gene calls are TRBV29-1 and TRBJ1-4, with D possibly being TRBD1 (6 bases). This CDR3 is 14 amino acids long. Trimming took off 4 bases at V and 8 bases at J, with 17 bases between the two ends. CDR1 and CDR2 (germline): SQVTM, ANQGSEA. The CDR3 nucleotides are TGCAGCGTTGCCTCCAGGGGAAGGGACGAAAAACTGTTTTTT. This gives the protein CSVASRGRDEKLFF. Combining the CDR3 with reference TRBV29-1 and TRBJ1-4 gives the whole variable domain SAVISQKPSRDICQRGTSLTIQCQVDSQVTMMFWYRQQPGQSLTLIATANQGSEATYESGFVIDKFPISRPNLTFSTLTVSNMSPEDSSIYLCSVASRGRDEKLFFGSGTQLSVL.